Here is one TCR beta chain with its context. The entry originates in a study of shared clonotypes between healthy human individuals. CDR1 is LNHDA and CDR2 is SQIVND in the germline V gene (reference sequence). The CDR3 totals 11 residues. Trimming removed 5 bases from V and 15 bases from J, with 14 bases in between. Terminally differentiated effector memory CD45RA+ cells were excluded from the naive CD8 cells, which were CD45RO-negative and positively selected for CCR7. Repertoires were generated with immunoSEQ multiplex PCR, while TCRdb's copy carries only in-frame clones and drops some. The table records a few hundred thousand clones, 95% to 96% of them present only once.

The receptor was derived from a woman aged 30 to 39 in good health. The chain joins TRBV19 to TRBJ2-1, with D tentatively TRBD2 (7 bases). The source material was naive CD8+ T cells sorted from blood. The chain's CDR3 is CASSGGAAPFF. Written as DNA, the CDR3 is TGTGCCAGTAGTGGGGGGGCCGCCCCGTTCTTC.